This entry describes one T cell receptor beta chain. In the source study's methods: Owing to the provision of junction-only sequences devoid of quality scores by immunoSEQ, filtering differed. Data came from immunoSEQ multiplex PCR; TCRdb stores just in-frame clones and leaves some out. That table supplies the V and J calls and clone size; D and trimming were determined from the DNA. The table records hundreds of thousands of clones, 55% to 75% of them present only once. This specimen comes from a study of shared clonotypes between healthy human individuals. Study as a whole: Each donor's CD4 naive and CD4 memory cells filled three plates apiece, CD8 naive two, and CD8 memory one.

Donors, without exception, were Caucasian adults residing in Nashville, Tennessee. This CDR3 is built from 15 residues. CDR1 and CDR2 from the germline V gene are GTSNPN and SVGIG (reference sequence). The sequenced material came from memory CD4+ T cells sorted from blood. Subset in this sample: CD45RA-negative fraction. The source is a woman in her 30s in good health. The rearrangement links TRBV30 to TRBJ2-5, with 10 bases fitting TRBD2. Gene TRBJ2-7 matches the end of the DNA better, so the J call may be wrong. This CDR3 reads CAWRATSGASYEQYF. DNA for the CDR3: TGTGCCTGGAGGGCCACTAGCGGGGCATCCTACGAGCAGTACTTC.